This T cell receptor beta chain was obtained from a study of blood T cells in healthy people across ages. The authors ran a second PCR of 7 to 11 cycles using a sample-barcoded 5' primer and a J-beta primer mix. TCRdb re-called the 5' RACE reads with MiXCR, one entry per CDR3 protein. The table records 650,000 to 800,000 distinct CDR3 sequences, approximately 44% of them present only once. In this sample, this clonotype turned up once. The TCR was taken from a man aged 60 to 75 in good health. Sequencing input: blood.

The CDR3 region has the DNA TGTGCCAGCAGCTCAGTAACAGGGGAAGGGGAGACCCAGTACTTC. This sequence encodes CASSSVTGEGETQYF. This chain uses TRBV7-2 with TRBJ2-5; TRBD1 agrees at 7 bases. Germline V CDR1 and CDR2: SGHTA, FQGNSA. The CDR3 is 15 residues long. V was pared by 4 bases and J by 5 bases, with 10 bases of the junction left unmatched.